The entry that follows covers one TCR beta chain sequence. Its antigen remains unidentified. No base quality information exists; no much larger clone differs at one position. The sample belongs to a study of OX40 agonist ivuxolimab in advanced cancers. A note on the overall study: The costimulatory receptor OX40 (CD134) was targeted by ivuxolimab, a fully human IgG2 agonistic monoclonal antibody. Patients were allowed to have had prior anti-PD-1, anti-PD-L1 or anti-CTLA-4 therapy, and approximately 41% of the dose-escalation patients had previously received checkpoint inhibitors. The point of sequencing TCRbeta in the periphery was to test whether ivuxolimab changed TCR sequence diversity and drove clonal T-cell expansion. Intravenous ivuxolimab was administered to patients every 2 weeks at six dose levels: 0.01, 0.1, 0.3, 1.5, 3 and 10 mg/kg. The monotherapy dose-escalation portion (N ≈ 50 patients) of the phase I ivuxolimab trial is reported in the paper. Of the approximately 50 patients in dose escalation, some 19 had hepatocellular carcinoma, some 15 had melanoma, 9 had renal cell carcinoma and 9 had head and neck cancer. Partial responses occurred in three dose-escalation patients, of whom one had hepatocellular carcinoma and two had cutaneous melanoma. The dose-escalation cohort was roughly 83% male with a mean age of approximately 59 years, ranging from roughly 23 to 79.

Trimming costs V 7 bases and J 6 bases, and their ends lie 15 bases apart. Via the germline V gene, CDR1 is MGHDK and CDR2 SYGVNS. The CDR3 spans 14 residues, from the cysteine through the phenylalanine. The entry retains the CDR3 DNA only, 42 bases that are in frame from base 1. The trial excluded patients who had a history of autoimmune disease or were on systemic immunosuppression. Peripheral blood for TCR sequencing was collected from all dose cohorts at baseline, on cycle 4 day 1, and on cycle 7 day 1. Samples were obtained from an open-label, multicenter, first-in-human phase I dose-escalation trial of ivuxolimab. Adults with locally advanced or metastatic melanoma, renal cell, hepatocellular, or head and neck squamous cell carcinoma were enrolled in the trial. Before TCR sequencing, CD4+ T cells and CD8+ T cells were sorted from peripheral blood as separate populations. To sequence the TCRbeta CDR3 region, genomic DNA was isolated from the sorted cells. The immunoSEQ Assay was used to sequence the TCRbeta CDR3 regions. Held by TCRdb, this immuneACCESS table contains in-frame sequences only and omits some clones. Under half of the omission traces to an unresolved V gene where checked; the cause of the rest is unknown. This sample holds tens of thousands of clones; 88% were observed only once. The top ten hold roughly 2.9% of the sample.

Study-wide conclusions, independent of this receptor: At doses from 0.1 to 3.0 mg/kg, clonal expansion was seen in both CD4+ and CD8+ blood T cells between baseline and week 6. Which antigens the clonally expanded peripheral T cells were specific for was not determined. Low levels of normalized T-cell clonal expansion were also seen in some patients who did not respond. Partial responders in the 0.1-3.0 mg/kg groups had among the lowest normalized peripheral clonal expansion, especially among CD8+ T cells. After ivuxolimab, CD8+ T cells had more expanded clones than CD4+ T cells on average.

The TCR comes from an adult with an advanced solid tumor such as melanoma, head and neck, liver or kidney cancer. The chain employs TRBV25-1 and TRBJ2-2, with TRBD2 perhaps the D gene, on 7 matching bases. The source was CD4+ or CD8+ T cells sorted from blood, collected in a trial of the OX40 agonist ivuxolimab. The CDR3 corresponds to CASNLGGAAGELFF. The DNA sequence follows: TGTGCCAGCAACTTAGGGGGGGCAGCCGGGGAGCTGTTTTTT.